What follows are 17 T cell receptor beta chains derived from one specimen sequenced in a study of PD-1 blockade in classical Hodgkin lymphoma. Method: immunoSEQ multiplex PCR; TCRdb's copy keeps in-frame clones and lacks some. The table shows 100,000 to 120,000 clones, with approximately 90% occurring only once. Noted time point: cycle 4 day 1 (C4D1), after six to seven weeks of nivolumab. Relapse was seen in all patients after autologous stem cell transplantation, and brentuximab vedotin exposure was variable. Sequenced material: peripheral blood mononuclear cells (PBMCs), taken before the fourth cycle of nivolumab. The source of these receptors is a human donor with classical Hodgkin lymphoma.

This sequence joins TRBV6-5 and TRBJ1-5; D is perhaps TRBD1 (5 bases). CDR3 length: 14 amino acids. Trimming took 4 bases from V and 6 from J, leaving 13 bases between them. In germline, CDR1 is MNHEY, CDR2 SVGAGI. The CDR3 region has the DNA TGTGCCAGCAGTTTAGGCCAGACAGCTCAGCCCCAGCATTTT. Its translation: CASSLGQTAQPQHF.

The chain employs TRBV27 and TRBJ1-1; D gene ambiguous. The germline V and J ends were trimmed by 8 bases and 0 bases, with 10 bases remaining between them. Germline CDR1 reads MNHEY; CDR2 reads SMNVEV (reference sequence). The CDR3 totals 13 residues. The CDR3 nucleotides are TGTGCCAGCTCCATAAGCATGAACACTGAAGCTTTCTTT. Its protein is CASSISMNTEAFF.

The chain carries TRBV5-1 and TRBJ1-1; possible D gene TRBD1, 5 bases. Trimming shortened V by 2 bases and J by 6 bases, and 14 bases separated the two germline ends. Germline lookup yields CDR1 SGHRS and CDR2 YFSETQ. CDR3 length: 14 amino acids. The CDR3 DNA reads TGCGCCAGCAGCTTAAGCAGGGCACACGCTGAAGCTTTCTTT. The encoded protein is CASSLSRAHAEAFF.

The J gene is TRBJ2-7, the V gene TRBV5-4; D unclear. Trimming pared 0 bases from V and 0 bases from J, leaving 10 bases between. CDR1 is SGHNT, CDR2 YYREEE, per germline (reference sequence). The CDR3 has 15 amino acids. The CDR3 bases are TGTGCCAGCAGCTTGGACAGCGAGACCTCCTACGAGCAGTACTTC. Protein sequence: CASSLDSETSYEQYF.

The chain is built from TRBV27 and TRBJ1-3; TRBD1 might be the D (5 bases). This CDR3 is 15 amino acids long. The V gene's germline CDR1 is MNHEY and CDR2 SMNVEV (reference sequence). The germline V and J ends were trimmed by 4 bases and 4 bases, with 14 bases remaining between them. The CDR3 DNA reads TGTGCCAGCAGTTCCGCCGGGACCCTAGGAAACACCATATATTTT. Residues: CASSSAGTLGNTIYF.

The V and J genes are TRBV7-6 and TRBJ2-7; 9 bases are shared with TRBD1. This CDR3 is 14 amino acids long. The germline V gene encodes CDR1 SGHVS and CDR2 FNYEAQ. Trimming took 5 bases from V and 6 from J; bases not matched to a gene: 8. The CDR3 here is CASSVGDRVSEQYF. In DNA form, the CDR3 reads TGTGCCAGCAGCGTAGGGGACAGGGTATCCGAGCAGTACTTC.

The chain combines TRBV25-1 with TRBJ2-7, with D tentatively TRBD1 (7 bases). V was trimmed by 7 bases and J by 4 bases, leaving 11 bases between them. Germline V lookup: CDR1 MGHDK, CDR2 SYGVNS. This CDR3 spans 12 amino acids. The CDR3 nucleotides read TGTGCCAGCACAGGGGGGCCGTACGAGCAGTACTTC. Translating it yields CASTGGPYEQYF.

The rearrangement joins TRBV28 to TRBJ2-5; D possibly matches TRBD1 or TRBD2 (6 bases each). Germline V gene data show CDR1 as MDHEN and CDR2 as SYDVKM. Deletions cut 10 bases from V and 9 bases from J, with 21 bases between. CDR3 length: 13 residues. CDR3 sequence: CATETGPGVAQYF. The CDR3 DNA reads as TGTGCCACCGAGACAGGCCCGGGGGTGGCCCAGTACTTC. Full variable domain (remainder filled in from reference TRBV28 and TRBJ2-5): DVKVTQSSRYLVKRTGEKVFLECVQDMDHENMFWYRQDPGLGLRLIYFSYDVKMKEKGDIPEGYSVSREKKERFSLILESASTNQTSMYLCATETGPGVAQYFGPGTRLLVL.

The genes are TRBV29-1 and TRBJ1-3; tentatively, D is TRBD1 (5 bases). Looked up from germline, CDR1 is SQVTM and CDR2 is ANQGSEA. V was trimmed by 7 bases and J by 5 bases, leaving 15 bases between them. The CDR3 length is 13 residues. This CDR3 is CSAVPGRRNTIYF. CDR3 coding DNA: TGCAGCGCCGTCCCGGGACGGAGAAACACCATATATTTT.

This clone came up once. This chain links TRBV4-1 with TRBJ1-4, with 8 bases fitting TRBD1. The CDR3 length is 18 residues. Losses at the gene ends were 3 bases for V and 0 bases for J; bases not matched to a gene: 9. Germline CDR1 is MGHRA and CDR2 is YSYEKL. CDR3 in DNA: TGCGCCAGCAGCCACGTCGTACAGGGGGGAGCAACTAATGAAAAACTGTTTTTT. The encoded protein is CASSHVVQGGATNEKLFF.

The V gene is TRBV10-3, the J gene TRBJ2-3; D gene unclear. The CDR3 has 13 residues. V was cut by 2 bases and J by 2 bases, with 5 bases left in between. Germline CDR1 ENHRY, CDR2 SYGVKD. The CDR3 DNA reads TGTGCCATCAGTGAGGAAAACACAGATACGCAGTATTTT. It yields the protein CAISEENTDTQYF.

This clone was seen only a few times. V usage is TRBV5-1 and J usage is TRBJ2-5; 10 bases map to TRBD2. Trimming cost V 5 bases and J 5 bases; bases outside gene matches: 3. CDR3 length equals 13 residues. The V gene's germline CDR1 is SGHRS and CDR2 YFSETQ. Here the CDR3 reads CASRLAGRETQYF. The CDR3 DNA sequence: TGCGCCAGCAGACTAGCGGGAAGGGAGACCCAGTACTTC.

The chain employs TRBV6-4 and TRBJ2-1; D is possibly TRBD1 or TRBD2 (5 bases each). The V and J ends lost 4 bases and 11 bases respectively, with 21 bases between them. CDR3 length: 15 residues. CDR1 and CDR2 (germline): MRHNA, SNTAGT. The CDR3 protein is CASSAGPGTLYQQFF. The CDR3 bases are TGTGCCAGCAGTGCCGGTCCCGGGACCCTGTATCAGCAGTTCTTC.

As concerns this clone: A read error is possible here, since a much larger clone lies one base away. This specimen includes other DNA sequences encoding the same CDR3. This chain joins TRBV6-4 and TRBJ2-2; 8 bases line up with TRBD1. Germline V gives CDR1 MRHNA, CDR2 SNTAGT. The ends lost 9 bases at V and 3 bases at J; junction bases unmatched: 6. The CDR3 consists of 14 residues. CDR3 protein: CASRADRDTGELFF. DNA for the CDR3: TGTGCCAGTAGGGCGGACAGGGACACCGGGGAGCTGTTTTTT.

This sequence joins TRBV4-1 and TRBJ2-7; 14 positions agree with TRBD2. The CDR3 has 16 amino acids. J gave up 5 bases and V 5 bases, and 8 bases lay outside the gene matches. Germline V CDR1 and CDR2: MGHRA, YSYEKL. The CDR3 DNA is TGCGCCAGCAGCTACGGGACTAGCGGGAGCCACGACGAGCAGTACTTC. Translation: CASSYGTSGSHDEQYF.

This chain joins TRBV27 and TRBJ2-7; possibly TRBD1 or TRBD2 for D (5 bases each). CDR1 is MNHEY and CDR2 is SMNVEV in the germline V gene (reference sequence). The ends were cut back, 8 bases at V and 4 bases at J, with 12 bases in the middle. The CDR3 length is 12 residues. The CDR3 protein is CASGPGLYEQYF. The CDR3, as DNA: TGTGCCAGCGGACCGGGGCTTTACGAGCAGTACTTC.

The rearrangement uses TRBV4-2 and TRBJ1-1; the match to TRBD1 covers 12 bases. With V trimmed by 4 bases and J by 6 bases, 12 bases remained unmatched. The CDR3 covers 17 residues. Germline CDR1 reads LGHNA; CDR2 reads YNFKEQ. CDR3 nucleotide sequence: TGTGCCAGCAGCCTCACATGGGACAGGGGGCCGGGCGCTGAAGCTTTCTTT. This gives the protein CASSLTWDRGPGAEAFF.